The source of this T cell receptor (beta chain) is a study of OX40 agonist ivuxolimab in advanced cancers. Turning to the study itself: Two cutaneous melanoma patients and one hepatocellular carcinoma patient, three in all, had partial responses. Study-wide points: Partial responders receiving 0.1-3.0 mg/kg showed among the lowest clonal expansion. Part of the nonresponder group also had normalized T-cell clonal expansion that was low. Fewer expanded clones were found on average in CD4+ than in CD8+ T cells.

Produced via immunoSEQ multiplex PCR; TCRdb's table is partial and in-frame only. The sample includes some 97,000 clones, approximately 90% of them seen just once. V shed 6 bases and J 1 base; nucleotides not matched to a gene: 8. This CDR3 has 16 amino acids. The germline gives CDR1 SGHRS, CDR2 YFSETQ. In regard to this clone: Its antigen is unidentified.

The sequence came from an adult with an advanced solid tumor such as melanoma, head and neck, liver or kidney cancer. This specimen was CD4+ or CD8+ T cells sorted from blood, taken in a trial of the OX40 agonist ivuxolimab. The chain carries TRBV5-1 and TRBJ2-3, with 10 bases identical to TRBD2. DNA for the CDR3: TGCGCCAGCAACCCTAGCGGGAGACTCCGCACAGATACGCAGTATTTT. Translating gives CASNPSGRLRTDTQYF.